The 27 T cell receptor beta chains below come from one sample, sequenced in a study of OX40 agonist ivuxolimab in advanced cancers. Sequenced by immunoSEQ multiplex PCR; TCRdb stores in-frame clones only, minus some. The table lists 13,000 to 15,000 clones, over 70% of them singletons, with around 30% in the top ten. The source was CD4+ or CD8+ T cells sorted from blood, collected in a trial of the OX40 agonist ivuxolimab. The receptors were gathered from an adult with an advanced solid tumor such as melanoma, head and neck, liver or kidney cancer.

This sequence joins TRBV7-9 and TRBJ1-5; 11 bases match TRBD1. Germline values: CDR1 SEHNR, CDR2 FQNEAQ (reference sequence). Trimming at V came to 3 bases and at J to 6 bases, leaving 10 bases not matched to a gene. The CDR3 length is 17 residues. CDR3 protein: CASSLGGGQGASQPQHF. CDR3 DNA: TGTGCCAGCAGCTTGGGCGGAGGACAGGGGGCTTCTCAGCCCCAGCATTTT.

This clone counts as large (0.1 to 1%). This chain connects TRBV10-3 to TRBJ1-1; D unresolved. The CDR3 extends over 14 amino acids. The V gene lost 2 bases and the J gene lost 1 base, with 8 bases spanning the gap. The V gene's germline CDR1 is ENHRY and CDR2 SYGVKD. The CDR3 loop is CAISEETPNTEAFF. In DNA form, the CDR3 reads TGTGCCATCAGTGAGGAGACTCCGAACACTGAAGCTTTCTTT.

By share, this clone ranks as medium-sized (0.01 to 0.1%). In DNA, the CDR3 is TGTGCCATCCGGGACGGGAACACCGGGGAGCTGTTTTTT. This sequence encodes CAIRDGNTGELFF. The chain combines TRBV11-2 with TRBJ2-2; TRBD1 or TRBD2 may be the D gene (5 bases each). The CDR3 is made up of 13 amino acids. The ends were cut back, 10 bases at V and 1 base at J, with 10 bases in the middle. Germline CDR1 and CDR2: SGHAT and FQNNGV.

The chain uses TRBV29-1 and TRBJ1-2; maybe TRBD1 (6 bases). V was pared by 4 bases and J by 6 bases, with 9 bases between. The CDR3 loop spans 11 amino acids. The V gene's germline CDR1 is SQVTM and CDR2 ANQGSEA. The CDR3 sequence: CSVVRQDGYTF. The CDR3 nucleotides are TGCAGCGTTGTAAGACAGGATGGCTACACCTTC.

This chain uses TRBV4-3 with TRBJ1-3; no firm D call. Germline V lookup: CDR1 LGHNA, CDR2 YSLEER. V lost 0 bases and J 2 bases, leaving 11 bases between the germline ends. This CDR3 is 16 amino acids long. CDR3 sequence (DNA): TGCGCCAGCAGCCAAGATAGCAGTATAACTGGAAACACCATATATTTT. Its protein product is CASSQDSSITGNTIYF.

This clone has just a few counts. The chain has TRBV5-1 and TRBJ1-5, with D hard to call. The CDR3 spans 15 residues. The V gene's germline CDR1 is SGHRS and CDR2 YFSETQ. V lost 7 bases and J lost 3, with 17 bases in between. The CDR3 DNA reads as TGCGCCAGCTCAATCGGGGTCGGGAACAATCAGCCCCAGCATTTT. Protein: CASSIGVGNNQPQHF.

In its sample, this clone was seen once. In DNA, the CDR3 is TGTGCCAGCAGTTTTCGACAGGGGGCAAATCAGCCCCAGCATTTT. This gives the protein CASSFRQGANQPQHF. The chain carries TRBV5-5 and TRBJ1-5; 10 nucleotides align to TRBD1. Trimming removed 5 bases from V and 4 bases from J; junction bases left unmatched: 6. Germline lookup yields CDR1 SGHKS and CDR2 YYEKEE (reference sequence). The CDR3 extends over 15 amino acids.

The chain couples TRBV6-6 to TRBJ2-1; a weak D match, TRBD2 (5 bases). Germline-derived CDR1 and CDR2 are MNHNY and SVGAGI (reference sequence). Trimming removed 8 bases at V and 0 bases at J, with 14 bases between. The CDR3 runs 15 residues. The CDR3 loop is CASCELDSSYNEQFF. The CDR3 DNA reads TGTGCCAGCTGCGAATTGGACTCCTCCTACAATGAGCAGTTCTTC.

The chain is built from TRBV27 and TRBJ1-2; no definite D call. The CDR3 is 13 amino acids. Per the germline V gene, CDR1 is MNHEY and CDR2 is SMNVEV (reference sequence). The V gene lost 2 bases and the J gene lost 4 bases, with 8 bases spanning the gap. This CDR3 reads CASSLMGGYGYTF. CDR3 DNA: TGTGCCAGCAGTTTAATGGGAGGCTATGGCTACACCTTC.

The rearrangement uses TRBV9 and TRBJ2-7; possible D gene TRBD1, 5 bases. CDR1 is SGDLS and CDR2 is YYNGEE in the germline V gene. CDR3 size: 14 residues. V dropped 0 bases and J dropped 7 bases, with 14 bases sitting between them. The CDR3 sequence: CASSVAARVEEQYF. The DNA of the CDR3 is TGTGCCAGCAGCGTAGCTGCCAGGGTGGAAGAGCAGTACTTC.

V and J are TRBV6-1 and TRBJ1-4; D is undetermined. Per the germline V gene, CDR1 is MNHNS and CDR2 is SASEGT. This CDR3 region has 12 residues. V gave up 1 base and J gave up 8 bases, with 5 bases separating them. The CDR3 is CASSEGWEKLFF. The CDR3 DNA sequence: TGTGCCAGCAGTGAAGGGTGGGAAAAACTGTTTTTT.

This clone was observed a few times. CDR3 DNA: TGTGCCAGCAGCTTTAGCGGGGGGGCGGCAGATACGCAGTATTTT. Its protein product is CASSFSGGAADTQYF. V gene TRBV2 combines with J gene TRBJ2-3; 11 bases are shared with TRBD2. Trimming at V came to 6 bases and at J to 4 bases, leaving 6 bases not matched to a gene. Germline lookup yields CDR1 SNHLY and CDR2 FYNNEI. CDR3 size: 15 residues.

The chain is built from TRBV11-1 and TRBJ1-1, with 7 bases identical to TRBD1. J was trimmed by 6 bases and V by 5 bases; bases with no gene match: 3. In germline, CDR1 is SGHAT, CDR2 FQDESV (reference sequence). This CDR3 is built from 12 residues. The CDR3, as DNA: TGTGCCAGCAGCCCAGGGGGGGCTGAAGCTTTCTTT. It is translated as CASSPGGAEAFF.

Points on this clone: Compared with germline, one end of the junction differs, possibly owing to a read error. This specimen includes other DNA sequences encoding the same CDR3. V is TRBV27 and J is TRBJ2-7; D is possibly TRBD1 or TRBD2 (5 bases each). The CDR3 contains 12 residues. CDR1 is MNHEY, CDR2 SMNVEV, per germline (reference sequence). The DNA of the CDR3 is TGTGCCAGCAGTACCGGGACCTACGAGCAGTACTTT. Amino acids: CASSTGTYEQYF.

This clone appeared a few times. V and J are TRBV5-6 and TRBJ1-5; the match to TRBD1 covers 8 bases. This CDR3 is built from 15 residues. Germline V gene sequence: CDR1 SGHDT, CDR2 YYEEEE. Losses at the gene ends were 4 bases for V and 8 bases for J; bases not matched to a gene: 11. CDR3 nucleotide sequence: TGTGCCAGCAGCATTAATGGACAGGGCGTAGAGCCCCAGCATTTT. This sequence encodes CASSINGQGVEPQHF.

V and J are TRBV5-6 and TRBJ1-2; 10 bases line up with TRBD1. The CDR3 loop spans 14 amino acids. Trimming at V came to 4 bases and at J to 6 bases, leaving 6 bases not matched to a gene. CDR1 is SGHDT, CDR2 YYEEEE, per germline. CDR3 protein: CASSLWGTGDGYTF. The CDR3 bases are TGTGCCAGCAGCCTCTGGGGGACAGGGGATGGCTACACCTTC. The full variable domain, completed using reference TRBV5-6 and TRBJ1-2, is DAGVTQSPTHLIKTRGQQVTLRCSPKSGHDTVSWYQQALGQGPQFIFQYYEEEERQRGNFPDRFSGHQFPNYSSELNVNALLLGDSALYLCASSLWGTGDGYTFGSGTRLTVV.

The rearrangement links TRBV4-3 to TRBJ2-7; TRBD2 might be the D (5 bases). Trimming left V 1 base short and J 5 bases short, with 12 bases between. The CDR3 covers 14 residues. Germline V gene data show CDR1 as LGHNA and CDR2 as YSLEER. In DNA form, the CDR3 reads TGCGCCAGCAGCCAAGCCCTAGCCCTCAACGAGCAGTACTTC. As protein: CASSQALALNEQYF.

The V call is TRBV28, the J call TRBJ2-5; 7 nucleotides agree with TRBD1. The CDR3 is 15 residues long. Germline CDR1 reads MDHEN; CDR2 reads SYDVKM. With 6 bases clipped from V and 5 bases from J, the junction kept 12 bases outside the gene matches. For the CDR3, the DNA is TGTGCCAGCAGACATTATCAGGGGGTTATGGAGACCCAGTACTTC. As protein: CASRHYQGVMETQYF.

The chain links TRBV7-3 to TRBJ2-1, with 9 bases lining up with TRBD1. V gave up 5 bases and J gave up 6 bases; unmatched junction bases: 5. The CDR3 consists of 14 residues. CDR1 SGHTA and CDR2 FQGTGA come from the germline V gene. Here the CDR3 DNA reads TGTGCCAGCAGCAGCGCGGGACAGGGCAATGAGCAGTTCTTC. Its protein is CASSSAGQGNEQFF.

A few counts support this clone. This chain uses TRBV7-6 with TRBJ2-1; D is perhaps TRBD2 (5 bases). The CDR3 is 12 residues long. V was pared by 5 bases and J by 8 bases, with 10 bases between. The germline gives CDR1 SGHVS, CDR2 FNYEAQ. The CDR3 DNA reads as TGTGCCAGCAGCGACCAGCGGCATGAGCAGTTCTTC. The encoded protein is CASSDQRHEQFF.

Comments on this clone: Other DNA sequences from this sample encode an identical CDR3 as well. V usage is TRBV5-1 and J usage is TRBJ2-1; possibly TRBD1 for D (5 bases). CDR1 SGHRS and CDR2 YFSETQ come from the germline V gene. Trimming pared 0 bases from V and 0 bases from J, leaving 10 bases between. The CDR3 sequence is 16 residues long. In DNA form, the CDR3 reads TGCGCCAGCAGCTTGGGGCAGGGCAGCTCCTACAATGAGCAGTTCTTC. This translates into CASSLGQGSSYNEQFF.

This chain uses TRBV7-2 with TRBJ1-2; TRBD1 might be the D (6 bases). The germline V gene encodes CDR1 SGHTA and CDR2 FQGNSA. CDR3 length: 13 residues. V lost 5 bases and J lost 8, with 15 bases in between. Here the CDR3 reads CASSQGGGRGYTF. The CDR3, as DNA: TGTGCCAGCAGCCAAGGGGGGGGCAGAGGCTACACCTTC.

CDR3 amino acids: CAISDEVLEFGYTF. The CDR3 DNA follows: TGTGCCATCAGTGATGAAGTGCTGGAGTTTGGCTACACCTTC. The V gene is TRBV10-3, the J gene TRBJ1-2, with unresolved D. The CDR3 totals 14 residues. Germline CDR1 and CDR2: ENHRY and SYGVKD. Trimming pared 3 bases from V and 7 bases from J, leaving 15 bases between.

The chain carries TRBV7-9 and TRBJ1-2; D might be TRBD1 (6 bases). Trimming shortened V by 1 base and J by 4 bases, and 10 bases separated the two germline ends. Germline CDR1 reads SEHNR; CDR2 reads FQNEAQ (reference sequence). The CDR3 has 14 residues. The CDR3 DNA follows: TGTGCCAGCAGCTTAGATGGACAGATCTATGGCTACACCTTC. Translation: CASSLDGQIYGYTF.

The chain has TRBV5-6 and TRBJ1-5, with D perhaps matching TRBD1 (5 bases). The germline V and J ends were trimmed by 3 bases and 9 bases, with 10 bases remaining between them. The CDR3 totals 12 residues. Germline CDR1 is SGHDT and CDR2 is YYEEEE. CDR3 region: CASSSWGLPQHF. DNA of the CDR3: TGTGCCAGCAGCTCCTGGGGCCTGCCCCAGCATTTT.

The rearrangement links TRBV27 to TRBJ2-7; weak D call: TRBD2 (5 bases). V was shortened by 2 bases and J by 0 bases, with 11 bases between the two germline ends. Germline V gives CDR1 MNHEY, CDR2 SMNVEV (reference sequence). The CDR3 runs 15 residues. CDR3: CASSLGPGISYEQYF. Here the CDR3 DNA reads TGTGCCAGCAGTTTAGGGCCGGGAATCTCCTACGAGCAGTACTTC.

This clone was observed a few times. This sequence joins TRBV28 and TRBJ1-1; tentative D call: TRBD1 (6 bases). The CDR3 length is 17 residues. CDR1 is MDHEN, CDR2 SYDVKM, per germline. The germline V and J ends were trimmed by 6 bases and 3 bases, with 23 bases remaining between them. CDR3 DNA: TGTGCCAGCAGCACTAGGCTCGTCCGATCAGGGGACACTGAAGCTTTCTTT. It is translated as CASSTRLVRSGDTEAFF.